The clone carrying this T cell receptor (beta chain) showed up just a few times. What it binds is unknown. The sample comes from a study of T cell repertoires in cytomegalovirus infection. On the study more broadly: Shared public TCR beta signatures pointed to both CMV infection and a matching HLA type.

From germline, CDR1 is SEHNR and CDR2 FQNEAQ (reference sequence). V lost 0 bases, J lost 0 bases, and 14 bases lay in between. This CDR3 comprises 18 residues. From the reads, TCRdb called clonotypes with MiXCR, one entry per CDR3 protein. The table lists approximately 770,000 distinct CDR3 sequences, 25% to 30% of them singletons, with 13% in the top ten. Sequencing was performed on cultured CD8+ T cells from PBMCs, taken from culture after CMV antigen stimulation. The source is a human donor in good health (CMV status not recorded). Some clones in this sample may be carry-over from other donors' samples. J is TRBJ1-4 and V is TRBV7-9; a possible D gene is TRBD1 (5 bases). In nucleotides, the CDR3 is TGTGCCAGCAGCTTAGCGGGGGACTCCCGTACAACTAATGAAAAACTGTTTTTT. It yields the protein CASSLAGDSRTTNEKLFF.